This T cell receptor beta chain is from a study of Graves' ophthalmopathy and Graves' hyperthyroidism. Certain patients were not enrolled. These were patients with other autoimmune diseases, uncontrolled infections, pregnancy or lactation. For this clonotype: No antigen is known for it.

Study-wide results and caveats: Most thyroid-expanded clonotypes exceeding 0.001 frequency were also found in blood.

The length of the CDR3 is 13 residues. Germline V gene lookup returns CDR1 SEHNR and CDR2 FQNEAQ (reference sequence). V lost 2 bases to trimming and J lost 5 bases, with 9 bases between them. CDR3 regions of TCR beta were amplified from RNA transcripts. Second-round multiplex PCR came after a first-round RT-PCR that employed HTBI primers. TCRdb recomputed calls from the multiplex PCR reads with MiXCR, one row per CDR3 protein. The sample has about 58,000 distinct CDR3 sequences; under 55% are singletons. Sequencing used peripheral blood. The V call is TRBV7-9, the J call TRBJ1-1; D perhaps matches TRBD1 (6 bases). This TCR came from an adult woman with Graves' ophthalmopathy. CDR3 sequence reads: CASSLTGKTEAFF. The CDR3, as DNA: TGTGCCAGCAGCTTAACAGGGAAAACTGAAGCTTTCTTT.